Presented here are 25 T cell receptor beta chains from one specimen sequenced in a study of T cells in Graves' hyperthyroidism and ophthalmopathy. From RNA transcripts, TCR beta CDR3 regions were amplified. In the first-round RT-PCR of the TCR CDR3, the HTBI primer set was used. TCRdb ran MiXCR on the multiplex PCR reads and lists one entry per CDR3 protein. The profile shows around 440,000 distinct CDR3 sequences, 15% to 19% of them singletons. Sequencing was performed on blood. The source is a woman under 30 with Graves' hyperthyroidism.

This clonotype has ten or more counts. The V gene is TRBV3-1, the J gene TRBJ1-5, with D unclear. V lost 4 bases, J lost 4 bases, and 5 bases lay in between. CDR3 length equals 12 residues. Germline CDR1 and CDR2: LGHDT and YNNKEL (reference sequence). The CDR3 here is CASSLQNQPQHF. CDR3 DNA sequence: TGTGCCAGCAGCCTCCAAAATCAGCCCCAGCATTTT. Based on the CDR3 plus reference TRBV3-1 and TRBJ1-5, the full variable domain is DTAVSQTPKYLVTQMGNDKSIKCEQNLGHDTMYWYKQDSKKFLKIMFSYNNKELIINETVPNRFSPKSPDKAHLNLHINSLELGDSAVYFCASSLQNQPQHFGDGTRLSIL.

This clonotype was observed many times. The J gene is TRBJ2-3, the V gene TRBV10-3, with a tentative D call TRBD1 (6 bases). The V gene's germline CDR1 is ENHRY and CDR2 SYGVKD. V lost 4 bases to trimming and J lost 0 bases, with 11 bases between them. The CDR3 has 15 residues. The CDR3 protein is CAISVKGESTDTQYF. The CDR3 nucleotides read TGTGCCATCAGTGTTAAGGGGGAAAGCACAGATACGCAGTATTTT.

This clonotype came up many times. CDR3 protein: CASSLAIRGGTDTQYF. DNA of the CDR3: TGTGCCAGCAGCTTAGCGATACGGGGGGGCACAGATACGCAGTATTTT. The rearrangement links TRBV7-2 to TRBJ2-3, with 7 bases fitting TRBD2. CDR1 and CDR2 (germline): SGHTA, FQGNSA. The CDR3 consists of 16 residues. V gave up 0 bases and J gave up 1 base; unmatched junction bases: 4.

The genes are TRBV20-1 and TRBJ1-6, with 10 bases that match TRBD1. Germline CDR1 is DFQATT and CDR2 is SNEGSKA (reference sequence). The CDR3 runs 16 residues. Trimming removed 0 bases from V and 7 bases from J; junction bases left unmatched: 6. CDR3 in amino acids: CSAREMGTGDNSPLHF. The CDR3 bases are TGCAGTGCTAGAGAGATGGGGACAGGGGACAATTCACCCCTCCACTTT.

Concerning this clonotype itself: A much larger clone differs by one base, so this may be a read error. CDR3 nucleotides: TGCAGTGCTAGCGGTGTCGGGGGGATTGGAAACACCATATATTTT. Protein sequence: CSASGVGGIGNTIYF. The V call is TRBV20-1, the J call TRBJ1-3; maybe TRBD1 (5 bases). The CDR3 loop spans 15 amino acids. The germline V and J ends were trimmed by 3 bases and 3 bases, with 15 bases remaining between them. Germline V gives CDR1 DFQATT, CDR2 SNEGSKA (reference sequence).

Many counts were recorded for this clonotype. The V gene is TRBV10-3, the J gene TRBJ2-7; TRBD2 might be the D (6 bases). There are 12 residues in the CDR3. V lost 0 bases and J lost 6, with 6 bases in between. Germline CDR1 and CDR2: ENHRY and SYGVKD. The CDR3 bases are TGTGCCATCAGTGAGTCGGGGGGCGAGCAGTACTTC. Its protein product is CAISESGGEQYF.

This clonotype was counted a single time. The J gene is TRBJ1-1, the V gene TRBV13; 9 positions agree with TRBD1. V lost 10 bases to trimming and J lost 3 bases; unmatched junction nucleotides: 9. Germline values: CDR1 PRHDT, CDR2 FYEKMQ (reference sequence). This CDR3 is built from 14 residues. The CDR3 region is CATHRDRDDTEAFF. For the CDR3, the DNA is TGTGCCACCCACCGGGACAGGGACGACACTGAAGCTTTCTTT.

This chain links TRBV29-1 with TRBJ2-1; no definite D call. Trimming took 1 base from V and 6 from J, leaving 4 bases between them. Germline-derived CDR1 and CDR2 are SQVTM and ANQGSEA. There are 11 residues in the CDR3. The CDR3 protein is CSVEARNEQFF. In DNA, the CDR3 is TGCAGCGTTGAAGCTCGCAATGAGCAGTTCTTC.

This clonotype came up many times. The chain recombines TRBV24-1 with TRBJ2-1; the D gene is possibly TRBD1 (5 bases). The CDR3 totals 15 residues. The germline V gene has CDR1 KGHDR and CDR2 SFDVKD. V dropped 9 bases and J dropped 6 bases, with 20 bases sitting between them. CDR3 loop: CATQGREGALNEQFF. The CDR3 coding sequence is TGTGCCACCCAAGGTAGGGAAGGGGCCCTCAATGAGCAGTTCTTC.

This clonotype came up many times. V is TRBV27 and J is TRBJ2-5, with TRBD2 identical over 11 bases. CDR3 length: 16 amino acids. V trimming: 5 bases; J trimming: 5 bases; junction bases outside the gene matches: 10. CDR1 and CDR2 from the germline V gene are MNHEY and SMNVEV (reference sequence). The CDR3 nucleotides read TGTGCCAGCAGTGGAATAGCGGGAGGGCCCAGGGAGACCCAGTACTTC. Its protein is CASSGIAGGPRETQYF.

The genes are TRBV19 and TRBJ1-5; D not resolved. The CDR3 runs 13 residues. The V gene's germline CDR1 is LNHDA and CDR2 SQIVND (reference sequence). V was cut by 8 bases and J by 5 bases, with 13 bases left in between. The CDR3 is CASRRNGDQPQHF. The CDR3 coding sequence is TGTGCCAGTCGCCGAAATGGAGATCAGCCCCAGCATTTT.

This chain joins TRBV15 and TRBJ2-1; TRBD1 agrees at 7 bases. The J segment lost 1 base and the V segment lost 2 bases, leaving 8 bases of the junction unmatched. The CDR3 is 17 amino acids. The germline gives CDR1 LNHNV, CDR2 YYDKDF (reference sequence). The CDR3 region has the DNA TGTGCCACCAGCAGACCAACAGGGGCGAGGTCCTACAATGAGCAGTTCTTC. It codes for CATSRPTGARSYNEQFF.

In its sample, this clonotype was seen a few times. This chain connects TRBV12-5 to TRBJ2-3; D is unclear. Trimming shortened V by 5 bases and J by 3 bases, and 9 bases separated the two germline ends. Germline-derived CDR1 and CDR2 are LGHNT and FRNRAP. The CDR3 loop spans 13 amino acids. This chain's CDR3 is CASGAHSTDTQYF. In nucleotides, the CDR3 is TGTGCTAGTGGTGCCCACAGTACAGATACGCAGTATTTT.

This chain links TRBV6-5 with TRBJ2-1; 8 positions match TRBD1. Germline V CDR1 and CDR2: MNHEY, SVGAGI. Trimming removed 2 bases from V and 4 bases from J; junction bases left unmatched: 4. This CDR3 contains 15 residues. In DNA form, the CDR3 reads TGTGCCAGCAGTTACCGGGACAGGAAATACAATGAGCAGTTCTTC. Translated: CASSYRDRKYNEQFF.

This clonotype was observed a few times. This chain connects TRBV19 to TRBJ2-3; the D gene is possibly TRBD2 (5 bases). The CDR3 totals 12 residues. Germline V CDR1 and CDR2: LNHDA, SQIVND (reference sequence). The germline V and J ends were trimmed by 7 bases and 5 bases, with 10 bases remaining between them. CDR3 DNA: TGTGCCAGTAACCAGGCGGGAGATACGCAGTATTTT. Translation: CASNQAGDTQYF.

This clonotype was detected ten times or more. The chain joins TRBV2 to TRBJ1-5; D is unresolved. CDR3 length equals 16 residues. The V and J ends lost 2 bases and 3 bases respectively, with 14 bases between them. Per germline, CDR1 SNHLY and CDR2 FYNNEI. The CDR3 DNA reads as TGTGCCAGCAGTGAAAGAGGCATGCCGTTCAATCAGCCCCAGCATTTT. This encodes CASSERGMPFNQPQHF. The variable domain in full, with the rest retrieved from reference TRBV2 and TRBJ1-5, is EPEVTQTPSHQVTQMGQEVILRCVPISNHLYFYWYRQILGQKVEFLVSFYNNEISEKSEIFDDQFSVERPDGSNFTLKIRSTKLEDSAMYFCASSERGMPFNQPQHFGDGTRLSIL.

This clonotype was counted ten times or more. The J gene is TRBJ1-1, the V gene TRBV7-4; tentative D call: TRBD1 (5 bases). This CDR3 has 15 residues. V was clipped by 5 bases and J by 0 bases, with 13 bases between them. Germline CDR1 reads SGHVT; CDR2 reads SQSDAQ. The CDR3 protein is CASSPWGSMNTEAFF. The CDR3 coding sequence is TGTGCCAGCAGCCCTTGGGGCAGCATGAACACTGAAGCTTTCTTT.

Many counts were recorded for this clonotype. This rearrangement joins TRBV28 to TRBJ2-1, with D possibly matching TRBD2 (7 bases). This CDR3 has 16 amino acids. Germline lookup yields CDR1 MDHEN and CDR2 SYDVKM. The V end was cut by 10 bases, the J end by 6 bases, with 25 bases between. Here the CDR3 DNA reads TGTGCCACCAGAGGGGGGGCGGAGGGCCGTGGCAATGAGCAGTTCTTC. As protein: CATRGGAEGRGNEQFF. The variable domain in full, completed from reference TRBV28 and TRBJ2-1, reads DVKVTQSSRYLVKRTGEKVFLECVQDMDHENMFWYRQDPGLGLRLIYFSYDVKMKEKGDIPEGYSVSREKKERFSLILESASTNQTSMYLCATRGGAEGRGNEQFFGPGTRLTVL.

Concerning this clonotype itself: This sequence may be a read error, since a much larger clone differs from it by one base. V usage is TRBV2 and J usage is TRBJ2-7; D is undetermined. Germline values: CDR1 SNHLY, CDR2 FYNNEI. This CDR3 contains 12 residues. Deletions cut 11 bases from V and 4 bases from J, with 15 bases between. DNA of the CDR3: TGTGCCGGCCTCGCCCTTCTGTACGAGCAGTACTTC. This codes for CAGLALLYEQYF.

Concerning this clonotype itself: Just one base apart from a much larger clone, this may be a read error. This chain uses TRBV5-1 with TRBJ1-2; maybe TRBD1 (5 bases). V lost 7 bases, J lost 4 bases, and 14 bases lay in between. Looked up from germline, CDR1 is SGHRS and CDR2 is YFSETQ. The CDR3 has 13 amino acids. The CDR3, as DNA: TGCGCCAGCGCCCCAGGGTCCGCCTATGGCTACACCTTC. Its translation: CASAPGSAYGYTF.

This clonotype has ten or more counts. The CDR3 loop is CASSYGTSGGNEQFF. DNA for the CDR3: TGTGCCAGCAGTTACGGGACTAGCGGGGGCAATGAGCAGTTCTTC. V and J are TRBV6-2 or TRBV6-3 and TRBJ2-1, with 14 nucleotides matching TRBD2. From germline, CDR1 is MNHEY and CDR2 SVGEGT. V was pared by 2 bases and J by 6 bases, with 0 bases of the junction left unmatched. The CDR3 runs 15 residues.

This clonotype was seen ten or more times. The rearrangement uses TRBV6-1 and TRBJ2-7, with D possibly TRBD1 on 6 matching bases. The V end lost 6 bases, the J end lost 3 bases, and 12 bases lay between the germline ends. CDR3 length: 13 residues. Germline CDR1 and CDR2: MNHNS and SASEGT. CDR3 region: CASSVDRNYEQYF. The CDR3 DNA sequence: TGTGCCAGCAGCGTAGACAGGAACTACGAGCAGTACTTC.

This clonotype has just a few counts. CDR3 bases: TGCAGTGCTAGCGGGGCCCCGGGTTTAGATACGCAGTATTTT. This sequence encodes CSASGAPGLDTQYF. This chain uses TRBV20-1 with TRBJ2-3, with D perhaps matching TRBD1 or TRBD2 (5 bases each). The CDR3 extends over 14 amino acids. The V gene's germline CDR1 is DFQATT and CDR2 SNEGSKA (reference sequence). Trimming pared 3 bases from V and 5 bases from J, leaving 15 bases between.

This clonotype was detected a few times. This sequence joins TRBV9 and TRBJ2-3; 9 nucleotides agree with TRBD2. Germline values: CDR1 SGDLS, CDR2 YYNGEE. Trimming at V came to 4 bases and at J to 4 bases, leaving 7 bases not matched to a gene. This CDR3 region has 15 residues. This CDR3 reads CASSTVAGDPDTQYF. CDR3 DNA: TGTGCCAGCAGCACGGTAGCGGGAGACCCAGATACGCAGTATTTT.

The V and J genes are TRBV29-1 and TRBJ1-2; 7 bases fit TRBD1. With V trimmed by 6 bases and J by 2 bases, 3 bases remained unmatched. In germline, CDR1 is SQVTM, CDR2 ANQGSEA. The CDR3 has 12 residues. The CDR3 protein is CSVGGQNYGYTF. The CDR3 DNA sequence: TGCAGCGTGGGGGGACAGAACTATGGCTACACCTTC.